This paragraph covers one T cell receptor beta chain sequence. There is no known antigen for this receptor. The method behind the library was the immunoSEQ multiplex PCR assay. TCRbeta CDR3 sequencing was carried out by Adaptive Biotechnologies. On the study's bioinformatics: Repertoire similarity used the Chao-modified Jaccard index and median clonotype overlap from 200 random subsamples at equal sample size. The similarity analyses were based on either productive nucleotide sequences or amino acid sequences translated in silico. To compare repertoires, the researchers applied hierarchical clustering with single linkage as well as t-SNE, based on Chao-modified Jaccard distances. After normalising for sample size, the researchers measured repertoire diversity with the Renyi index across a range of alpha values. This is the immuneACCESS table as TCRdb keeps it, with only in-frame sequences that have V and J called. A part of the clones is gone; compared with another copy, unresolved V genes explain less than half, and the rest is unexplained. The DNA was the basis for D and trimming; V, J and clone size are from that table. This specimen's table enumerates 7,500 to 10,000 clones. The ten largest clones represent over 0.75% of the sample.

The donors for the TCR repertoire analysis were approximately 11 juvenile idiopathic arthritis patients with active disease who had not reached inactive disease, of whom 3 were polyarticular and 8 were oligoarticular. A median age of around 10 years (range about 2.1-25) and a median disease duration of around 7 years (range 0.2-19.1) were recorded for the TCR-sequenced patients. The samples used for TCR repertoire analysis were collected at two centres in Italy. Peripheral blood mononuclear cells were isolated by Histopaque-1077 density gradient and cryopreserved in about 90% FCS with about 10% DMSO. This sample stems from a study of synovial regulatory T cells in juvenile arthritis (dated by TCRdb to 2015 to 2017). For context, the study as a whole: Of the sequenced patients, over 5 received methotrexate, one received methotrexate plus infliximab, three were therapy-naive, and one had no treatment information. The study compared TCRbeta CDR3 repertoires of blood iaTreg cells, other blood Treg cells and synovial fluid Treg cells from matched patient samples. Effector T cell subsets were also sequenced in this cohort for comparisons, but the Treg dataset alone covers only blood and synovial fluid Treg cells. TCR repertoire comparisons included Treg and Teff subsets from 10 or so JIA patients with active disease. What the authors observed across the whole study: Compared with other blood Treg cells, blood iaTreg cells had lower TCR diversity, a finding consistent with antigen-driven expansion. iaTreg TCR repertoires were largely private across patients and partially overlapped with synovial Teff and blood CPL repertoires. More CDR3 sequences were shared by synovial Treg cells with iaTreg cells than with other blood Treg cells, and a closer relation was confirmed by Chao-Jaccard similarity.

Via the germline V gene (reference sequence), CDR1 is LNHDA and CDR2 SQIVND. The CDR3 runs 14 amino acids, cysteine and phenylalanine included. No DNA sequence is on record. The sequence was collected from a donor aged 2-30 years with juvenile idiopathic arthritis. Sequencing was carried out using Treg cells from blood. The cell subset or site label here, explained by the study, means: remaining (HLA-DR-negative) circulating blood Treg cells. The chain was built from TRBV19 and TRBJ2-7; TCRdb's assignment of TRBD2 cannot be checked, as there is no DNA. Here the CDR3 is given as CASSDAGFKNRQYF.